This T cell receptor (beta chain) was sequenced in a study of cytomegalovirus exposure and HLA in healthy donors. Whole-study results and caveats: The classifier, whose performance was assessed in both the original and validation cohorts, reportedly diagnosed cytomegalovirus status with high specificity and sensitivity. Association with HLA alleles at 0.05 false discovery rate was found for 15,000 to 20,000 TCR beta sequences in a later analysis.

In the PCR, 60 Vbeta and 13 Jbeta primers were used. The table came from immunoSEQ multiplex PCR; TCRdb's copy has only in-frame clones and leaves some out. The specimen's table records roughly 150,000 clones. With regard to this clone: Its antigen is still unknown.

The TCR was taken from a woman aged 50 to 60 in good health and CMV-seronegative. The sequenced sample consisted of PBMCs.

DNA of the CDR3: TGCGCCAGCAGCTTGGATGCGGGAGGCCTTCCCTACGAGCAGTACTTC. This gives the protein CASSLDAGGLPYEQYF. V gene TRBV5-1 combines with J gene TRBJ2-7; TRBD2 matches at 8 bases. The CDR3 has 16 residues. Germline lookup yields CDR1 SGHRS and CDR2 YFSETQ. V shed 0 bases and J 2 bases; nucleotides not matched to a gene: 7. Complete variable domain (other parts from reference TRBV5-1 and TRBJ2-7): KAGVTQTPRYLIKTRGQQVTLSCSPISGHRSVSWYQQTPGQGLQFLFEYFSETQRNKGNFPGRFSGRQFSNSRSEMNVSTLELGDSALYLCASSLDAGGLPYEQYFGPGTRLTVT.